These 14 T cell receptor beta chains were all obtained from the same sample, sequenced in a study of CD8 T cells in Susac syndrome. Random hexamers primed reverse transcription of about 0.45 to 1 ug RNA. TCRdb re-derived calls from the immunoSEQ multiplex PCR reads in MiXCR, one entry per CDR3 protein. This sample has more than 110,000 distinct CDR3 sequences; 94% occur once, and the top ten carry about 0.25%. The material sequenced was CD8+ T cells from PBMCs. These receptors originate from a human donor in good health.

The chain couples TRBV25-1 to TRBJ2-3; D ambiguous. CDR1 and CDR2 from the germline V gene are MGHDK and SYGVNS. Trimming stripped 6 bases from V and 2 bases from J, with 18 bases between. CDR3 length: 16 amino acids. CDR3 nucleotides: TGTGCCAGCAGCGAAATAGGTGGGGTACCCACAGATACGCAGTATTTT. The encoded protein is CASSEIGGVPTDTQYF.

The CDR3 DNA sequence: TGTGCCAGCAGTATAGGGGGCAATCAGCCCCAGCATTTT. The encoded protein is CASSIGGNQPQHF. The chain combines TRBV6-5 with TRBJ1-5, with D perhaps TRBD1 (5 bases). CDR1 is MNHEY and CDR2 is SVGAGI in the germline V gene. There are 13 residues in the CDR3. V was pared by 5 bases and J by 2 bases, with 7 bases between.

The CDR3 here is CASSAGVLYEQYF. The DNA of the CDR3 is TGTGCCAGCAGCGCGGGAGTGCTCTACGAGCAGTACTTC. The chain employs TRBV25-1 and TRBJ2-7; the match to TRBD2 covers 7 bases. From germline, CDR1 is MGHDK and CDR2 SYGVNS. J was trimmed by 3 bases and V by 6 bases; bases with no gene match: 5. The CDR3 runs to 13 residues.

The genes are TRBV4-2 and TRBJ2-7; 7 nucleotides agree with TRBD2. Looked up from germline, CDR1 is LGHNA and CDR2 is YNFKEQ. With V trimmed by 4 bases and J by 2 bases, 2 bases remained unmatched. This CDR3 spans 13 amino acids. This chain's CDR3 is CASSPSGTYEQYF. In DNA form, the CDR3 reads TGTGCCAGCAGCCCTAGCGGCACCTACGAGCAGTACTTC.

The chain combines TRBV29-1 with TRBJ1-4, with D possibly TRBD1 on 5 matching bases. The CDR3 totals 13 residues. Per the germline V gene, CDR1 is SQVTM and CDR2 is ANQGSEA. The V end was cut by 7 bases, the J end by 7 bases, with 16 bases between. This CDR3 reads CSASGGEFEKLFF. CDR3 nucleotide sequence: TGCAGCGCCTCCGGGGGGGAGTTTGAAAAACTGTTTTTT. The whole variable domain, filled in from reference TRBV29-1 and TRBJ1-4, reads SAVISQKPSRDICQRGTSLTIQCQVDSQVTMMFWYRQQPGQSLTLIATANQGSEATYESGFVIDKFPISRPNLTFSTLTVSNMSPEDSSIYLCSASGGEFEKLFFGSGTQLSVL.

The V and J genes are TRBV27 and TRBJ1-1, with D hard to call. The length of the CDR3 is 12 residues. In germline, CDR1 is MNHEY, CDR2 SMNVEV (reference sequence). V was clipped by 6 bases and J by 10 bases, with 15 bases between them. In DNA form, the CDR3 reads TGTGCCAGCAGCCTAGCGGGCAAAGGAGCTTTCTTT. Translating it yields CASSLAGKGAFF.

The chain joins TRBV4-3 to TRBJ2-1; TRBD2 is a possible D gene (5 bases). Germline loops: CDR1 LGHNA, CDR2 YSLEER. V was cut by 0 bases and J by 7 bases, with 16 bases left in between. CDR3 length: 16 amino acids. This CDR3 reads CASSQDWAGPGNEQFF. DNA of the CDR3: TGCGCCAGCAGCCAAGATTGGGCGGGCCCAGGTAATGAGCAGTTCTTC.

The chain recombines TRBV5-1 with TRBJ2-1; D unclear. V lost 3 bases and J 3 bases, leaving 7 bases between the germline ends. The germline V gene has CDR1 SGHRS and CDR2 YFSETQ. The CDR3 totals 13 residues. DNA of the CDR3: TGCGCCAGCAGCTCGGACGGCTACAATGAGCAGTTCTTC. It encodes CASSSDGYNEQFF.

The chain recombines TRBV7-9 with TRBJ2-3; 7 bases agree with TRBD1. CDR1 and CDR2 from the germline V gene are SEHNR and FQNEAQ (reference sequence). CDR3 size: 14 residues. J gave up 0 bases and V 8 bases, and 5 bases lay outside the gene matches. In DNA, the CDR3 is TGTGCCAGCGGAACGACAGGGAGCACAGATACGCAGTATTTT. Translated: CASGTTGSTDTQYF.

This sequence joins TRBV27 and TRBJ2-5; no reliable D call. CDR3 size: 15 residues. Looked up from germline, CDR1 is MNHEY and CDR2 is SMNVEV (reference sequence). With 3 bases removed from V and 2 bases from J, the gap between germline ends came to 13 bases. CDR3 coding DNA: TGTGCCAGCAGTTTCTCAACAGACCTGCAAGAGACCCAGTACTTC. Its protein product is CASSFSTDLQETQYF.

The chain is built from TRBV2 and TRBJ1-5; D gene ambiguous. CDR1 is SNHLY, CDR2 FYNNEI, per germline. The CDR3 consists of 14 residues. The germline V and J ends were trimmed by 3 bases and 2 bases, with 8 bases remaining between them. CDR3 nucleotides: TGTGCCAGCAGTGATGGCTTAGGCAATCAGCCCCAGCATTTT. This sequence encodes CASSDGLGNQPQHF.

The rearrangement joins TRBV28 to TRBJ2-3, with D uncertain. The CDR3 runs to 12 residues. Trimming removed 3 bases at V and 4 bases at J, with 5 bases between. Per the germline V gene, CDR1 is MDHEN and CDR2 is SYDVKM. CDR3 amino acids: CASSFMADTQYF. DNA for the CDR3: TGTGCCAGCAGTTTTATGGCAGATACGCAGTATTTT.

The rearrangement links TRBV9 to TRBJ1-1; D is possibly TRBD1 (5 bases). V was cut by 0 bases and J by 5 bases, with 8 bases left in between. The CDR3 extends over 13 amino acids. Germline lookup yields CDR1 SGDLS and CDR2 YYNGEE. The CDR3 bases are TGTGCCAGCAGCGTAGCAGGGAGGACTGAAGCTTTCTTT. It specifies CASSVAGRTEAFF.

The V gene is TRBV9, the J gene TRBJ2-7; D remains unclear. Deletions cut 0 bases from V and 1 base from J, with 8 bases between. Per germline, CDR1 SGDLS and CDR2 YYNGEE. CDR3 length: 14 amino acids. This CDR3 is CASSVGTVSYEQYF. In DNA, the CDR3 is TGTGCCAGCAGCGTAGGTACGGTTTCCTACGAGCAGTACTTC.